This TCR beta chain is drawn from a study of PD-1 blockade in classical Hodgkin lymphoma. Trimming removed 0 bases from V and 4 bases from J, with 12 bases in between. This CDR3 is 16 amino acids long. Overall study results and limits: Before treatment, TCR diversity in newly diagnosed patients was reportedly lower than in healthy donors.

A single count supports this clone. Its specificity is not known. All patients experienced relapse after autologous stem cell transplantation, and brentuximab vedotin exposure was variable. CD4+ T cells were purified from thawed PBMCs by negative selection. Complete response, partial response or progressive disease made up the best responses. Libraries were prepared by immunoSEQ multiplex PCR; TCRdb keeps only in-frame clonotypes and omits some of them. The data contain more than 25,000 clones, approximately 85% of them seen just once; the ten biggest clones take up around 2.4%. V usage is TRBV6-7 and J usage is TRBJ2-2, with TRBD1 as a possible D gene (5 bases). Being an ORF, TRBV6-7 has a function that is uncertain. The sequences come from CD4+ T cells from blood, collected at baseline. This clonotype was obtained from a human donor with classical Hodgkin lymphoma. The CDR3 nucleotides are TGTGCCAGCAGTTACTCCCCCGACAGCCGCACCGGGGAGCTGTTTTTT. Amino acids: CASSYSPDSRTGELFF.